This TCR beta chain stems from a study of cytomegalovirus exposure and HLA in healthy donors. Overall study context: Early released data had around 79 million unique TCRs, all coming from HLA-typed donors. Overall study results and limits: In a later analysis, HLA-associated TCR beta chains were more clonally expanded than equally common others. A later analysis by the authors found several of the most significant clusters apparently linked to common viral pathogens.

Every donor was a healthy person donating bone marrow. Comment on this clone: The antigen is not known.

PCR employed 60 Vbeta and 13 Jbeta primers. TCRdb's table, derived via immunoSEQ multiplex PCR, lists solely in-frame clones and lacks some. The sample lists 80,000 to 100,000 clones, more than 65% occurring once. This CDR3 is built from 14 residues. With 5 bases removed from V and 4 bases from J, the gap between germline ends came to 16 bases. CDR1 and CDR2 from the germline V gene are SGHRS and YFSETQ. The sample consisted of PBMCs. This sequence was found in a young woman in good health and CMV-seropositive. J is TRBJ2-7 and V is TRBV5-1; D may be TRBD2 (5 bases). The CDR3 sequence: CASSPVGGPYEQYF. DNA for the CDR3: TGCGCCAGCAGTCCCGTCGGCGGGCCTTACGAGCAGTACTTC.